This entry lists 13 T cell receptor beta chains sequenced from one sample in a study of T cells in Graves' hyperthyroidism and ophthalmopathy. RNA transcripts yielded amplified TCR beta CDR3 regions. A first-round RT-PCR of the TCR CDR3 used the HTBI primer set. MiXCR, applied by TCRdb to the multiplex PCR reads, yields one record per CDR3 protein. The sample holds around 340,000 distinct CDR3 sequences, approximately 15% seen once. The sequenced sample consisted of blood. These receptors were collected from a woman aged 25 to 39 with Graves' hyperthyroidism.

This rearrangement joins TRBV5-1 to TRBJ2-2, with 12 bases matching TRBD2. CDR1 is SGHRS and CDR2 is YFSETQ in the germline V gene. V dropped 4 bases and J dropped 6; count of bases not matched to a gene: 13. The length of the CDR3 is 18 residues. CDR3 loop: CASSTLFSSGRASGELFF. CDR3 in DNA: TGCGCCAGCAGCACACTTTTCTCTAGCGGGAGGGCTTCCGGGGAGCTGTTTTTT.

This clonotype was seen only a few times. V and J are TRBV20-1 and TRBJ1-5; 9 nucleotides match TRBD1. The CDR3 contains 16 residues. J gave up 7 bases and V 3 bases, and 13 bases lay outside the gene matches. CDR1 DFQATT and CDR2 SNEGSKA come from the germline V gene (reference sequence). The CDR3 region is CSASRTGTGTLQPQHF. In DNA form, the CDR3 reads TGCAGTGCTAGTCGGACCGGGACAGGGACCCTACAGCCCCAGCATTTT.

This clonotype came up many times. The chain employs TRBV2 and TRBJ2-7; 10 positions match TRBD1. This CDR3 has 12 amino acids. The trim removed 8 bases at V and 4 bases at J, leaving 2 bases unmatched. CDR1 SNHLY and CDR2 FYNNEI come from the germline V gene. The chain's CDR3 is CASGQGVYEQYF. CDR3 sequence (DNA): TGTGCCAGCGGACAGGGGGTATACGAGCAGTACTTC.

Note on this clonotype: This may be a read error: a much more frequent sequence differs by one nucleotide. This sequence joins TRBV11-1 and TRBJ1-6; no reliable D call. Germline loops: CDR1 SGHAT, CDR2 FQDESV (reference sequence). There are 15 residues in the CDR3. CDR3: CASGLVGINNSPLHF. In nucleotides, the CDR3 is TGTGCCAGCGGCTTAGTGGGGATCAATAATTCACCCCTCCACTTT. The variable domain in full, with the rest retrieved from reference TRBV11-1 and TRBJ1-6, is EAEVAQSPRYKITEKSQAVAFWCDPISGHATLYWYRQILGQGPELLVQFQDESVVDDSQLPKDRFSAERLKGVDSTLKIQPAELGDSAMYLCASGLVGINNSPLHFGNGTRLTVT.

This clonotype has a handful of counts. The rearrangement links TRBV19 to TRBJ2-2, with 7 bases aligning to TRBD1. The germline gives CDR1 LNHDA, CDR2 SQIVND (reference sequence). The CDR3 has 16 amino acids. J was trimmed by 1 base and V by 7 bases; bases with no gene match: 9. CDR3: CASKDEGQVNTGELFF. In nucleotides, the CDR3 is TGTGCCAGTAAGGACGAAGGACAGGTGAACACCGGGGAGCTGTTTTTT.

This clonotype was seen many times. The V and J genes are TRBV2 and TRBJ2-2; 7 positions agree with TRBD2. The CDR3 runs to 19 residues. V gave up 3 bases and J gave up 5 bases; unmatched junction bases: 18. Germline CDR1 SNHLY, CDR2 FYNNEI. CDR3 loop: CASSERASGISWVTGELFF. The CDR3 nucleotides read TGTGCCAGCAGTGAGAGGGCTAGCGGAATTTCATGGGTAACCGGGGAGCTGTTTTTT.

This clonotype has more than one count but fewer than ten. The rearrangement links TRBV29-1 to TRBJ1-5; D call uncertain. Per germline, CDR1 SQVTM and CDR2 ANQGSEA. V was pared by 6 bases and J by 7 bases, with 16 bases between. CDR3 size: 13 residues. CDR3 nucleotide sequence: TGCAGCGTAGTATTTTGGGTTGGGCAGCCCCAGCATTTT. Its translation: CSVVFWVGQPQHF.

This clonotype was seen only a few times. The chain couples TRBV6-2 or TRBV6-3 to TRBJ2-5, with D possibly matching TRBD2 (5 bases). The CDR3 loop spans 16 amino acids. Trimming took 5 bases from V and 2 from J, leaving 18 bases between them. Germline V CDR1 and CDR2: MNHEY, SVGEGT. Written as DNA, the CDR3 is TGTGCCAGCAGTCCGCTTAACGGAGGATTACAAGAGACCCAGTACTTC. It yields the protein CASSPLNGGLQETQYF.

This chain connects TRBV5-1 to TRBJ2-7; 10 bases agree with TRBD2. V shed 4 bases and J 3 bases; nucleotides not matched to a gene: 4. The germline V gene has CDR1 SGHRS and CDR2 YFSETQ. The CDR3 covers 14 residues. The CDR3 loop is CASSQTSGIYEQYF. CDR3 DNA sequence: TGCGCCAGCAGCCAAACTAGCGGGATCTACGAGCAGTACTTC.

The chain recombines TRBV29-1 with TRBJ2-5; no clear D gene. CDR3 length: 10 amino acids. Trimming removed 7 bases at V and 3 bases at J, with 6 bases between. Germline assignment: CDR1 SQVTM and CDR2 ANQGSEA. The DNA of the CDR3 is TGCAGCGGAGGCGAAGAGACCCAGTACTTC. Its translation is CSGGEETQYF.

This clonotype was recorded many times. The chain recombines TRBV28 with TRBJ2-3, with no clear D. Deletions cut 3 bases from V and 2 bases from J, with 12 bases between. This CDR3 comprises 15 residues. Germline CDR1 and CDR2: MDHEN and SYDVKM. For the CDR3, the DNA is TGTGCCAGCAGTTTGACCGTTTTTAACACAGATACGCAGTATTTT. Translating gives CASSLTVFNTDTQYF.

V usage is TRBV30 and J usage is TRBJ1-4, with D possibly TRBD1 on 6 matching bases. Trimming stripped 2 bases from V and 4 bases from J, with 11 bases between. This CDR3 spans 14 amino acids. CDR1 and CDR2 (germline): GTSNPN, SVGIG (reference sequence). CDR3 region: CAWSLDRLNEKLFF. The CDR3 DNA reads TGTGCCTGGAGTCTCGACAGGCTTAATGAAAAACTGTTTTTT.

The chain couples TRBV3-1 to TRBJ2-5; D uncertain. Trimming removed 3 bases from V and 7 bases from J, with 12 bases in between. CDR1 is LGHDT and CDR2 is YNNKEL in the germline V gene (reference sequence). This CDR3 comprises 13 residues. The CDR3 loop is CASSQEYRRTQYF. The CDR3 DNA reads TGTGCCAGCAGCCAGGAATATAGGCGGACCCAGTACTTC.